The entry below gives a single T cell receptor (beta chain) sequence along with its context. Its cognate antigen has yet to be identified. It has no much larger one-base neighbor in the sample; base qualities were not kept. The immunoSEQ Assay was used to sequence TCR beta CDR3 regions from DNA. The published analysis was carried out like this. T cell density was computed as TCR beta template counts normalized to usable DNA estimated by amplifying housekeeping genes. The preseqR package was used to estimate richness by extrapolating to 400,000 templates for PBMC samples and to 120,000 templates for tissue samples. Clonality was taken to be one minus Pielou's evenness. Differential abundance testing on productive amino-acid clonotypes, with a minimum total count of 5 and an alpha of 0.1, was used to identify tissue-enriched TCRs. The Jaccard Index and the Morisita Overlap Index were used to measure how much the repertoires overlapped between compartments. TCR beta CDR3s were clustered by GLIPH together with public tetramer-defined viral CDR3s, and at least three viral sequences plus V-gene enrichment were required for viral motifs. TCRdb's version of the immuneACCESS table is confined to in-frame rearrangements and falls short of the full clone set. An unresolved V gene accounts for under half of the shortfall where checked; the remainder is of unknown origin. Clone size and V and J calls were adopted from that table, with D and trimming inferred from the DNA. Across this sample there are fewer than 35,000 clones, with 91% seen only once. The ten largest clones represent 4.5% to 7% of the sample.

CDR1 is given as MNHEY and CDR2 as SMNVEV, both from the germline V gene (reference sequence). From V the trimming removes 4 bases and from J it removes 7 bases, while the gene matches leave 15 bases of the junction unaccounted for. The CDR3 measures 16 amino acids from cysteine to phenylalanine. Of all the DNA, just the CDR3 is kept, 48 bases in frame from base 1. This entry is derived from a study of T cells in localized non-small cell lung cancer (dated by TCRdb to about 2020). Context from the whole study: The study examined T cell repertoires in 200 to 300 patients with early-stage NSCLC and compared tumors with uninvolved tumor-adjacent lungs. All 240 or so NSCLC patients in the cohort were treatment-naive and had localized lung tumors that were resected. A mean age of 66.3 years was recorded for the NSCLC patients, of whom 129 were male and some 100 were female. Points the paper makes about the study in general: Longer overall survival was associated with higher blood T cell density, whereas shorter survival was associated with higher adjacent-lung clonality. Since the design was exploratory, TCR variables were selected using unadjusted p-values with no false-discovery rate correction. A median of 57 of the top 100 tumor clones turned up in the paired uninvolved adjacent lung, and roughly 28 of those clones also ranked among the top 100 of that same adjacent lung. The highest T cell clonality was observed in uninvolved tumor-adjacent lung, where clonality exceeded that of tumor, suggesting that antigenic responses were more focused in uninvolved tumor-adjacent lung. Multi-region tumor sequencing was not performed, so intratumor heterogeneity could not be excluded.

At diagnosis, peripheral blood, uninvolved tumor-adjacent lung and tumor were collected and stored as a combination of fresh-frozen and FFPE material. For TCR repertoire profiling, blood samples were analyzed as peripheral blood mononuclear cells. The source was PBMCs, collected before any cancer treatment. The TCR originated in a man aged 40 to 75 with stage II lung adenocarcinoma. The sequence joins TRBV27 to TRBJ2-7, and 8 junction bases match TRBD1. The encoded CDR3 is CASSSPERAGGVEQYF. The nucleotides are TGTGCCAGCAGTTCCCCCGAGCGGGCAGGGGGCGTTGAGCAGTACTTC.